The sequence of this T cell receptor beta chain was determined in a study of CD8 T cell repertoires and HIV-1 epitope variants. This clone was counted a few times. Its specificity is unknown. Method: immunoSEQ multiplex PCR; TCRdb's copy keeps in-frame clones and lacks some. This table has about 5,700 clones, about three fifths appearing once. Trimming stripped 1 base from V and 6 bases from J, with 7 bases between. Germline loops: CDR1 SGHVS, CDR2 FNYEAQ. This CDR3 is 13 amino acids long. The sample was cultured CD8+ T cells derived from PBMCs. This receptor was obtained from a male donor with HIV. The chain uses TRBV7-6 and TRBJ2-1; TRBD2 is a possible D gene (5 bases). The CDR3 sequence is CASSLGGSNEQFF. CDR3 DNA: TGTGCCAGCAGCTTAGGAGGGAGCAATGAGCAGTTCTTC.